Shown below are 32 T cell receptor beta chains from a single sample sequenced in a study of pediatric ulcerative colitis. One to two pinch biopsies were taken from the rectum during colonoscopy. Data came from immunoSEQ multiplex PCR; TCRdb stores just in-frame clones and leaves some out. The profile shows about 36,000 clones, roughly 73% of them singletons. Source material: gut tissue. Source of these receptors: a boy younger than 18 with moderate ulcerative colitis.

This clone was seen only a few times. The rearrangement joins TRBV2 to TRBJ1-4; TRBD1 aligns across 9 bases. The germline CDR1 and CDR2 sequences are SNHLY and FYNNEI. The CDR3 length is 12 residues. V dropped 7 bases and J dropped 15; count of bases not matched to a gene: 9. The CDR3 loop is CASTGTGQGMFF. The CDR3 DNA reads TGTGCCAGCACTGGAACGGGACAGGGAATGTTTTTT.

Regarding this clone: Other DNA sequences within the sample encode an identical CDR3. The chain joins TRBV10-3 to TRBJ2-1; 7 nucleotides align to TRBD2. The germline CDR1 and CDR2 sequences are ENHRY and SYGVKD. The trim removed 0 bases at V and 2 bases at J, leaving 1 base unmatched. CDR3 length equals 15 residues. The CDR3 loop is CAISESRGTYNEQFF. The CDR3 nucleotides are TGTGCCATCAGTGAGTCGCGGGGGACCTACAATGAGCAGTTCTTC.

The chain's CDR3 is CASSPNRGSTGELFF. DNA for the CDR3: TGTGCCAGCAGCCCCAACAGGGGTTCCACCGGGGAGCTGTTTTTT. The chain joins TRBV6-6 to TRBJ2-2, with 7 bases lining up with TRBD1. The CDR3 contains 15 residues. Looked up from germline, CDR1 is MNHNY and CDR2 is SVGAGI (reference sequence). Unmatched junction bases numbered 8, after V lost 6 bases and J lost 4 bases.

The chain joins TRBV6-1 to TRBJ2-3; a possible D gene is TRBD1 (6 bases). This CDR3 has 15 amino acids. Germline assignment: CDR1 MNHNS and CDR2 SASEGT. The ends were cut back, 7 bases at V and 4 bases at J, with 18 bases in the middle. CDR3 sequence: CASILGASSADTQYF. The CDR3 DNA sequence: TGTGCCAGCATTCTGGGGGCGTCAAGTGCAGATACGCAGTATTTT.

Written as DNA, the CDR3 is TGCGCCAGCAGCCAAGACTGGGGGGAGTGGGGTGGCTACACCTTC. Translating it yields CASSQDWGEWGGYTF. The V and J genes are TRBV4-3 and TRBJ1-2; D is possibly TRBD1 (5 bases). The CDR3 is 15 amino acids. Germline V gene lookup returns CDR1 LGHNA and CDR2 YSLEER. V lost 0 bases, J lost 7 bases, and 15 bases lay in between.

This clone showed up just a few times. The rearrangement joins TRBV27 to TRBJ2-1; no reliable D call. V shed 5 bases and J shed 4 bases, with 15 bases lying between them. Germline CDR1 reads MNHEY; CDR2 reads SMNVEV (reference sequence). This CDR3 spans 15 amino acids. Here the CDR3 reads CASSGVPVPYNEQFF. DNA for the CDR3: TGTGCCAGCAGTGGAGTACCCGTTCCTTACAATGAGCAGTTCTTC.

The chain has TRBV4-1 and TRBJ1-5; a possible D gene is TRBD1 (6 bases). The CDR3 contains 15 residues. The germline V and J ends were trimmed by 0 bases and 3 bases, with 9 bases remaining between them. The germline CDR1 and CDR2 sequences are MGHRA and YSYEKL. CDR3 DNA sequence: TGCGCCAGCAGCCAAGAAACAGGGTTCAATCAGCCCCAGCATTTT. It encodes CASSQETGFNQPQHF.

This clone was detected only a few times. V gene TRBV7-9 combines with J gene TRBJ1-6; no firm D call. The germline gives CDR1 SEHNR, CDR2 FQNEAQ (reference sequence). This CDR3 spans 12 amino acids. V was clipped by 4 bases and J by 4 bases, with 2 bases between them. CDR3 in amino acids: CASSSYNSPLHF. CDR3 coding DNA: TGTGCCAGCAGCTCTTATAATTCACCCCTCCACTTT.

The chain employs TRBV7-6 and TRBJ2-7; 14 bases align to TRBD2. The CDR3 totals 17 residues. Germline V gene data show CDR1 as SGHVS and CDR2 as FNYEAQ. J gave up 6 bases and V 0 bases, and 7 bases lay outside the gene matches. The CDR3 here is CASSLAIPGLAGGEQYF. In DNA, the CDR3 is TGTGCCAGCAGCTTAGCGATCCCAGGACTAGCGGGAGGCGAGCAGTACTTC.

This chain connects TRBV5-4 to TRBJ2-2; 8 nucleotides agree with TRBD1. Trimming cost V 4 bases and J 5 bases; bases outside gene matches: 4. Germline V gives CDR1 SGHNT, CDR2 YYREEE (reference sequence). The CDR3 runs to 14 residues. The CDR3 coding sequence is TGTGCCAGCAGCGGATACAGGGGGACCGGGGAGCTGTTTTTT. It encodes CASSGYRGTGELFF.

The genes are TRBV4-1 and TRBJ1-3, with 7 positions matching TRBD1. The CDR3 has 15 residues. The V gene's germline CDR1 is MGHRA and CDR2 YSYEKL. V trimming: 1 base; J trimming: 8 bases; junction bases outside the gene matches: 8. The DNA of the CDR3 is TGCGCCAGCAGCCAAGGACAGGGTTTTAGGGACACCATATATTTT. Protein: CASSQGQGFRDTIYF.

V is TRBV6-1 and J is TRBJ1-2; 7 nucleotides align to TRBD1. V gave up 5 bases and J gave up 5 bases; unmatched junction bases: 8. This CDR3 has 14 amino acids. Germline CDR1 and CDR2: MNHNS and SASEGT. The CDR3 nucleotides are TGTGCCAGCAGTTCCTCGACAGGGAGGTATGGCTACACCTTC. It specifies CASSSSTGRYGYTF.

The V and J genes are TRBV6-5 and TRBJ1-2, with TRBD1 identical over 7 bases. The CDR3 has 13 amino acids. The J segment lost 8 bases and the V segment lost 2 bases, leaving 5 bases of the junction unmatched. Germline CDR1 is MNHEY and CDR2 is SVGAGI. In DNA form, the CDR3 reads TGTGCCAGCAGTTACCCCGGGACAGCGGGCTACACCTTC. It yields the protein CASSYPGTAGYTF.

CDR3 nucleotide sequence: TGCGCCAGCAGCCAGACAGGGGTGGATGGGGCCAACGTCCTGACTTTC. The encoded protein is CASSQTGVDGANVLTF. V is TRBV4-3 and J is TRBJ2-6; 8 bases are shared with TRBD1. Germline CDR1 and CDR2: LGHNA and YSLEER. The J segment lost 3 bases and the V segment lost 3 bases, leaving 4 bases of the junction unmatched. This CDR3 region has 16 residues.

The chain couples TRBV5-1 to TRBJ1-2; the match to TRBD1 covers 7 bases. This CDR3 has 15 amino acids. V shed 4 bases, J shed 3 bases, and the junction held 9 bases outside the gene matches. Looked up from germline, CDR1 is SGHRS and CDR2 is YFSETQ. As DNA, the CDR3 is TGCGCCAGCAGCGCAACAGGGGATCCCGACTATGGCTACACCTTC. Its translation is CASSATGDPDYGYTF.

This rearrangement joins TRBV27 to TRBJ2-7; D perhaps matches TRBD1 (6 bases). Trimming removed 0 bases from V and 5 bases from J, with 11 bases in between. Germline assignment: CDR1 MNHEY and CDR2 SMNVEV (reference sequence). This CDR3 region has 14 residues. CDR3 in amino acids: CASSLSGRGHEQYF. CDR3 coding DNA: TGTGCCAGCAGTTTATCAGGCAGGGGCCACGAGCAGTACTTC.

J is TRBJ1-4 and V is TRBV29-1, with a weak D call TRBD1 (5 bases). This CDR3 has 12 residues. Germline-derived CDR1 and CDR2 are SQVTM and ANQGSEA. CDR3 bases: TGCAGTGTAGGGGAAGGAAATGAAAAACTGTTTTTT. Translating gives CSVGEGNEKLFF.

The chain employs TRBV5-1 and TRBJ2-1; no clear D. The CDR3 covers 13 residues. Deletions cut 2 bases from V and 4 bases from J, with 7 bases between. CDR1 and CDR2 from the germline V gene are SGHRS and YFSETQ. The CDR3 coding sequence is TGCGCCAGCAGCTTTGAAGGATACAATGAGCAGTTCTTC. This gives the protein CASSFEGYNEQFF.

The chain's CDR3 is CASSMGQTNTEAFF. The DNA for the CDR3 is TGTGCCAGTAGTATGGGACAGACGAACACTGAAGCTTTCTTT. The chain carries TRBV19 and TRBJ1-1, with TRBD1 matching over 7 bases. CDR3 length equals 14 residues. CDR1 is LNHDA, CDR2 SQIVND, per germline (reference sequence). V was clipped by 3 bases and J by 1 base; unmatched bases: 2.

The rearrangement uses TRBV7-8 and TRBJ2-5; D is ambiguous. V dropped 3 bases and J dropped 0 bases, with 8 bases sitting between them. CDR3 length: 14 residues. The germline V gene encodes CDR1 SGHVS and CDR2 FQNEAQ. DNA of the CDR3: TGTGCCAGCAGCTTCGACTTATACCAAGAGACCCAGTACTTC. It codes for CASSFDLYQETQYF.

CDR3 in DNA: TGTGCCAGCTCACCAGTTTCTGGGGTTGGAAACACCATATATTTT. Protein product: CASSPVSGVGNTIYF. This sequence joins TRBV18 and TRBJ1-3; D is unresolved. Germline V CDR1 and CDR2: KGHSH, LQKENI. The CDR3 totals 15 residues. V lost 2 bases, J lost 3 bases, and 11 bases lay in between. Full variable domain (rest looked up from reference TRBV18 and TRBJ1-3): NAGVMQNPRHLVRRRGQEARLRCSPMKGHSHVYWYRQLPEEGLKFMVYLQKENIIDESGMPKERFSAEFPKEGPSILRIQQVVRGDSAAYFCASSPVSGVGNTIYFGEGSWLTVV.

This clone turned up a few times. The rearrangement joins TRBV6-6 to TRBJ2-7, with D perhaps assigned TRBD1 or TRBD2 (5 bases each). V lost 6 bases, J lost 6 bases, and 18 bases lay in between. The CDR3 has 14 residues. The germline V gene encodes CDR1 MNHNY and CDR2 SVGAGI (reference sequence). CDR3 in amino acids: CASRPGTYSTEQYF. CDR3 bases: TGTGCCAGCAGGCCCGGGACCTACTCCACCGAGCAGTACTTC.

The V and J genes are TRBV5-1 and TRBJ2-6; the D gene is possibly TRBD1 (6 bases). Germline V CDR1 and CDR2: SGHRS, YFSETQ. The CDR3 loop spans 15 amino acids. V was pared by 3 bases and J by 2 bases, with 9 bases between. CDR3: CASSSQGTGANVLTF. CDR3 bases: TGCGCCAGCAGCTCACAGGGAACTGGGGCCAACGTCCTGACTTTC.

The CDR3 spells CAWGGQFTGELFF. CDR3 bases: TGTGCCTGGGGGGGACAGTTCACCGGGGAGCTGTTTTTT. This chain connects TRBV30 to TRBJ2-2, with 7 bases identical to TRBD1. The CDR3 length is 13 residues. Germline V lookup: CDR1 GTSNPN, CDR2 SVGIG (reference sequence). Germline trimming cut 5 bases from V and 4 bases from J; bases unmatched to any gene: 4.

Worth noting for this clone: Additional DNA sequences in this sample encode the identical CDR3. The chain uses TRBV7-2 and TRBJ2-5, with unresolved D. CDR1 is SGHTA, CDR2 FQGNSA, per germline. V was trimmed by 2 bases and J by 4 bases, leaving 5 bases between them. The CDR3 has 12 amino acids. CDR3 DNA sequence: TGTGCCAGCAGCTTATTACGAGAGACCCAGTACTTC. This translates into CASSLLRETQYF.

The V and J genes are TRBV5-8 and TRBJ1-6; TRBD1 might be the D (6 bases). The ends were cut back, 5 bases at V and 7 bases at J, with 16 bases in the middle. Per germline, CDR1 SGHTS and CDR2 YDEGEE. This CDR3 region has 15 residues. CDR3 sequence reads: CASRGQGMRNSPLHF. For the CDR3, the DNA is TGTGCCAGCAGAGGGCAGGGGATGAGGAATTCACCCCTCCACTTT.

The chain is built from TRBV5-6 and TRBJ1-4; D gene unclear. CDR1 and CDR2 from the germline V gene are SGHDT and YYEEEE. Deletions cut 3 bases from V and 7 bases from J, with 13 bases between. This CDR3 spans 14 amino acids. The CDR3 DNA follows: TGTGCCAGCAGCTCAGGAGTCCACGGTGAAAAACTGTTTTTT. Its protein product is CASSSGVHGEKLFF.

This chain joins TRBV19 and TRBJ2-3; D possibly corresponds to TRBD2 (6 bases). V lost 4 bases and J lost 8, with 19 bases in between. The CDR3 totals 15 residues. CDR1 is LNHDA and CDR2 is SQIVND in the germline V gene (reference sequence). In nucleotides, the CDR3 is TGTGCCAGTAGTACTCAGAGCGGACTCGGGGGTACGCAGTATTTT. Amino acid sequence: CASSTQSGLGGTQYF.

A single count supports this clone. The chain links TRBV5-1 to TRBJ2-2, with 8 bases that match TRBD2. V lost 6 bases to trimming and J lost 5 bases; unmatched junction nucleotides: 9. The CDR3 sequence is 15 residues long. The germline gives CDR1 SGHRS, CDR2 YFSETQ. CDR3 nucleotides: TGCGCCAGCAAGCTCCGGGAGGGCCGAACCGGGGAGCTGTTTTTT. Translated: CASKLREGRTGELFF.

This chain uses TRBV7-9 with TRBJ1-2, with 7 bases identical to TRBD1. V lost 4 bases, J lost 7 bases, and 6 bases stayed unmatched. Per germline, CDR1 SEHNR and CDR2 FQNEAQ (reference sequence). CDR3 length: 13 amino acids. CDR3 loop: CASSSSQGSGYTF. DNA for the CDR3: TGTGCCAGCAGCTCTTCACAGGGGAGTGGCTACACCTTC.

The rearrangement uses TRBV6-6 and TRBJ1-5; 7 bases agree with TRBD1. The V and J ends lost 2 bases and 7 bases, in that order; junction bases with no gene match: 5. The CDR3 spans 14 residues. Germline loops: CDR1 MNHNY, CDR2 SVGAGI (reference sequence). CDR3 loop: CASSYRGGEQPQHF. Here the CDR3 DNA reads TGTGCCAGCAGTTACAGAGGGGGCGAACAGCCCCAGCATTTT.

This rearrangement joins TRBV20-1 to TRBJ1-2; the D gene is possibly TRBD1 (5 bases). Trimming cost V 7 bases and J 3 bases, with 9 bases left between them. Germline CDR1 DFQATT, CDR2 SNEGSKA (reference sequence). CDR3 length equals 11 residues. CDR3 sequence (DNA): TGCAGTGTGTTAGGGGACTATGGCTACACCTTC. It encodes CSVLGDYGYTF.